This TCR beta chain was recovered during a study of T cells after yellow fever vaccination. Study conclusions and caveats: Researchers noted that a small share of clonotypes showed up in both CD4 and CD8 compartments. Researchers cautioned that FACS-sorted repertoires could harbor abundant clonotypes contaminating from the bulk population.

With regard to this clonotype: Its matching antigen is unknown. An end of the junction does not agree with germline; a read error may underlie this.

Germline CDR1 and CDR2: MNHEY and SVGAGI. The CDR3 length is 16 residues. TCRdb re-analysed the 5' RACE reads in MiXCR, keeping a single row per CDR3 protein. Of roughly 120,000 distinct CDR3 sequences in the sample, under 9% are singletons; the top ten hold about 25%. This rearrangement joins TRBV6-5 to TRBJ2-3, with 12 bases fitting TRBD2. This clonotype originated in a man aged 25 to 40 who received the YFV17D yellow fever vaccine. The sequences come from CD8+ T cells sorted from PBMCs, collected 45 days after the yellow fever booster vaccination. CDR3 bases: TGTGTCAGCAGTCACGAGACTAGCGGGAGAGCAGATACGCAGTATTTT. Translated: CVSSHETSGRADTQYF.